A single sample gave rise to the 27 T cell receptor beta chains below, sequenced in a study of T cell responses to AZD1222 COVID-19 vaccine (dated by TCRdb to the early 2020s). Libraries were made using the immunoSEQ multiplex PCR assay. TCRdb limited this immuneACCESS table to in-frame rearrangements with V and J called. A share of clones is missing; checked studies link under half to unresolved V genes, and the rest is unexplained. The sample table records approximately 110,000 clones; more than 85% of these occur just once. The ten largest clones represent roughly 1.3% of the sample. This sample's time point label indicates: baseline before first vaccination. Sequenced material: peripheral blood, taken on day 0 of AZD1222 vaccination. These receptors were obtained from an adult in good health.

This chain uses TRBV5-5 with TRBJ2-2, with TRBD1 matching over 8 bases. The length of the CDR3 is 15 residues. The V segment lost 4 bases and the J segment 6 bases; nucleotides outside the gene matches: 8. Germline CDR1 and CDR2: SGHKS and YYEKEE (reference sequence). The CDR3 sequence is CASSLDRVFAGELFF. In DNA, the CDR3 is TGTGCCAGCAGCCTGGACAGGGTTTTCGCCGGGGAGCTGTTTTTT. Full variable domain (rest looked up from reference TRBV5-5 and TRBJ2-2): DAGVTQSPTHLIKTRGQQVTLRCSPISGHKSVSWYQQVLGQGPQFIFQYYEKEERGRGNFPDRFSARQFPNYSSELNVNALLLGDSALYLCASSLDRVFAGELFFGEGSRLTVL.

This CDR3 is CASSLASFPARGAFF. The DNA of the CDR3 is TGTGCCAGCAGCTTGGCCAGTTTTCCGGCCCGGGGAGCTTTCTTT. This chain uses TRBV5-6 with TRBJ1-1; D remains unclear. There are 15 residues in the CDR3. V was trimmed by 0 bases and J by 10 bases, leaving 19 bases between them. Germline V gene data show CDR1 as SGHDT and CDR2 as YYEEEE.

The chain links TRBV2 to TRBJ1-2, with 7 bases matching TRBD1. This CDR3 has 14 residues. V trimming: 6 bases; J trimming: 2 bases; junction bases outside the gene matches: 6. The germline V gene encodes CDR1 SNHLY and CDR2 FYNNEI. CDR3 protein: CASSLLTGNYGYTF. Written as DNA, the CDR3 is TGTGCCAGCAGCCTATTGACAGGGAACTATGGCTACACCTTC.

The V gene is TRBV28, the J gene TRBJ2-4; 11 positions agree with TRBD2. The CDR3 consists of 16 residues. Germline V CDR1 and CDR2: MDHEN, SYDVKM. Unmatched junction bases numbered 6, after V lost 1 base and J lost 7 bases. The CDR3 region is CASSLFVPSGRNIQYF. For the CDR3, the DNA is TGTGCCAGCAGTTTATTTGTGCCTAGCGGGAGGAACATTCAGTACTTC.

For the CDR3, the DNA is TGTGCCAGCAGTCGACTCCAACGGCCTGAAGCTTTCTTT. Translation gives CASSRLQRPEAFF. The rearrangement uses TRBV12-3 or TRBV12-4 and TRBJ1-1; the D is unclear. V gave up 5 bases and J gave up 6 bases, with 13 bases separating them. The CDR3 consists of 13 residues.

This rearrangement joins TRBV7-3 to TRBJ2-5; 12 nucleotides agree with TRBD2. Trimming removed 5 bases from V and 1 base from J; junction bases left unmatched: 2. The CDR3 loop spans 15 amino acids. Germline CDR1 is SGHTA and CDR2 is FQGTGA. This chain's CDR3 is CASSKLAGGQETQYF. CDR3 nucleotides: TGTGCCAGCAGCAAACTAGCGGGGGGCCAAGAGACCCAGTACTTC.

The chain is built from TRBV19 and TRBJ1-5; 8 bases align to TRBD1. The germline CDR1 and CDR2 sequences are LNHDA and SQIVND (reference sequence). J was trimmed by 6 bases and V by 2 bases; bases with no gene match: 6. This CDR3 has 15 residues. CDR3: CASSISGQALQPQHF. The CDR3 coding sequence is TGTGCCAGTAGTATATCGGGACAGGCTCTTCAGCCCCAGCATTTT.

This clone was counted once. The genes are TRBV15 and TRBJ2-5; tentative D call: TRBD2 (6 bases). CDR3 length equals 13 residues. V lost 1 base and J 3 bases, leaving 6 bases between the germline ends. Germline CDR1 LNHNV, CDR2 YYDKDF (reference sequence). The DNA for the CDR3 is TGTGCCACCAGCAGAGCGGGGGAAGAGACCCAGTACTTC. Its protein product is CATSRAGEETQYF. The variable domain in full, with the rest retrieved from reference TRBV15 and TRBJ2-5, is DAMVIQNPRYQVTQFGKPVTLSCSQTLNHNVMYWYQQKSSQAPKLLFHYYDKDFNNEADTPDNFQSRRPNTSFCFLDIRSPGLGDTAMYLCATSRAGEETQYFGPGTRLLVL.

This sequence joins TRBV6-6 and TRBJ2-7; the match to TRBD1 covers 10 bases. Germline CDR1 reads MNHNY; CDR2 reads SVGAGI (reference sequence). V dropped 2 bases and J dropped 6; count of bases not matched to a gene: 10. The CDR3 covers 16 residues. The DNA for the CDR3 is TGTGCCAGCAGTTACCCTCTGGGACAGGGGATCGTCGAGCAGTACTTC. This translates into CASSYPLGQGIVEQYF.

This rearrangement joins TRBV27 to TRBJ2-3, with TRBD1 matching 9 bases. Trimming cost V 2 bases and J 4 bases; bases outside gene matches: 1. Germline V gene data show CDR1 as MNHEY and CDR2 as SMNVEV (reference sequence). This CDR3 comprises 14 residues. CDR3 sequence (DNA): TGTGCCAGCAGTTTAACAGGGGGCGCAGATACGCAGTATTTT. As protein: CASSLTGGADTQYF.

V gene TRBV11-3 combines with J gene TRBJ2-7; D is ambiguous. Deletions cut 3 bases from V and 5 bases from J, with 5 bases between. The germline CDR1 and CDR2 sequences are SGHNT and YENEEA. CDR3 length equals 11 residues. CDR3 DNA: TGTGCCAGCAGCTTTGTTCACGAGCAGTACTTC. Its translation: CASSFVHEQYF.

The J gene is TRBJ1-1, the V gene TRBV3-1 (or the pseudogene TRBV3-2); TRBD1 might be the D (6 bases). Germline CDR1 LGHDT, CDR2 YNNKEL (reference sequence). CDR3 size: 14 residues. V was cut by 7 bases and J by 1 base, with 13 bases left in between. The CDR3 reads CASTYSTGNTEAFF. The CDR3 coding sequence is TGTGCCAGCACCTATTCGACAGGGAACACTGAAGCTTTCTTT.

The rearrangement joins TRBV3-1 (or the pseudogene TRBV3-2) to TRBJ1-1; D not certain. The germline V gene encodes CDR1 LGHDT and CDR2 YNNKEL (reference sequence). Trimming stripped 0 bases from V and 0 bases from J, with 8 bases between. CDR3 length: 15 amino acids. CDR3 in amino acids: CASSQDVGMNTEAFF. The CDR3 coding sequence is TGTGCCAGCAGCCAAGATGTCGGGATGAACACTGAAGCTTTCTTT.

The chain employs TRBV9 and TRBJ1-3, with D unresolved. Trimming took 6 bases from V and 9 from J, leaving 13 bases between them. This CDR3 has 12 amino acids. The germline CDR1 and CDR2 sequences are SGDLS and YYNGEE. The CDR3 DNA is TGTGCCAGCAATAAGGGTGGTGGCACCATATATTTT. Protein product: CASNKGGGTIYF. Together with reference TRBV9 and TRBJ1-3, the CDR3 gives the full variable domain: DSGVTQTPKHLITATGQRVTLRCSPRSGDLSVYWYQQSLDQGLQFLIQYYNGEERAKGNILERFSAQQFPDLHSELNLSSLELGDSALYFCASNKGGGTIYFGEGSWLTVV.

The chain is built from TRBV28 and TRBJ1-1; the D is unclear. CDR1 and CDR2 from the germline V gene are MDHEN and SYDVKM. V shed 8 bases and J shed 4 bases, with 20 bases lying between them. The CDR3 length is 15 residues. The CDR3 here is CASLLSGFQATEAFF. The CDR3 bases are TGTGCCAGCCTCCTCTCCGGGTTTCAGGCCACTGAAGCTTTCTTT. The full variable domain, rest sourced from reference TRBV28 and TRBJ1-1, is DVKVTQSSRYLVKRTGEKVFLECVQDMDHENMFWYRQDPGLGLRLIYFSYDVKMKEKGDIPEGYSVSREKKERFSLILESASTNQTSMYLCASLLSGFQATEAFFGQGTRLTVV.

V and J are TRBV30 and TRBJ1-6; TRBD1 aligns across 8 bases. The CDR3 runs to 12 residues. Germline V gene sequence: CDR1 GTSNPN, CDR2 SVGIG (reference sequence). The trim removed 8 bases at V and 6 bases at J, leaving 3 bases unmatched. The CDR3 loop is CAQDRGNSPLHF. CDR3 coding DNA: TGTGCCCAAGACAGGGGTAATTCACCCCTCCACTTT. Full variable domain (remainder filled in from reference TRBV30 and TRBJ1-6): SQTIHQWPATLVQPVGSPLSLECTVEGTSNPNLYWYRQAAGRGLQLLFYSVGIGQISSEVPQNLSASRPQDRQFILSSKKLLLSDSGFYLCAQDRGNSPLHFGNGTRLTVT.

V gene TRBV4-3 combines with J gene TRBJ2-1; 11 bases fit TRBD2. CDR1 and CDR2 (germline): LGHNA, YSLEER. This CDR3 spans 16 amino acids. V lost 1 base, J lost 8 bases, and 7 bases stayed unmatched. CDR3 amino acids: CASSQGLAGGNHEQFF. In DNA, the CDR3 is TGCGCCAGCAGCCAAGGGCTAGCGGGAGGTAATCATGAGCAGTTCTTC.

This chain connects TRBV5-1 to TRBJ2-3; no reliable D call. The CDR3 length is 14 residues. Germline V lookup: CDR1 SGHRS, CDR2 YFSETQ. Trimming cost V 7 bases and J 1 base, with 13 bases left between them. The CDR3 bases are TGCGCCAGCGGCCAGGTTCTCGGCACAGATACGCAGTATTTT. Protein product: CASGQVLGTDTQYF.

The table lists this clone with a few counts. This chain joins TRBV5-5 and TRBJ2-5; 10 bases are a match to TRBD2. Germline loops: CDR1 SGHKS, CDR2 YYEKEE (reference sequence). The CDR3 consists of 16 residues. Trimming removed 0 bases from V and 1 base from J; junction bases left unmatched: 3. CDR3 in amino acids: CASSLETSGFQETQYF. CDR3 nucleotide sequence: TGTGCCAGCAGCTTGGAGACTAGCGGGTTCCAAGAGACCCAGTACTTC.

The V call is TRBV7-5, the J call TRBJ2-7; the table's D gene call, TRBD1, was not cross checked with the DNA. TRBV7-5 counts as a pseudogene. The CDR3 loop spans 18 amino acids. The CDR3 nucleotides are TGTGTCAGAATGGGCTGGGGCGATCGCCACCTAAGCTCCTACGAGCAGTACTTC. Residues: CVRMGWGDRHLSSYEQYF.

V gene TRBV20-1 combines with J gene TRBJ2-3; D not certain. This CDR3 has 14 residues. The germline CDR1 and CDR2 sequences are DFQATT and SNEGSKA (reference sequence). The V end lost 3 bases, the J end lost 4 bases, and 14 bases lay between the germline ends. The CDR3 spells CSASSLEDPDTQYF. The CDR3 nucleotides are TGCAGTGCTAGTAGCCTAGAAGACCCAGATACGCAGTATTTT.

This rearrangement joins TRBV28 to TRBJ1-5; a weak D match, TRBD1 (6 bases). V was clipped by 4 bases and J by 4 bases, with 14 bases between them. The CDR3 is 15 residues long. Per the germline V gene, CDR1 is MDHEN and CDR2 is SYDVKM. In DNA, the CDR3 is TGTGCCAGCAGTTACCCCGGGGGCAGGAATCAGCCCCAGCATTTT. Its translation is CASSYPGGRNQPQHF.

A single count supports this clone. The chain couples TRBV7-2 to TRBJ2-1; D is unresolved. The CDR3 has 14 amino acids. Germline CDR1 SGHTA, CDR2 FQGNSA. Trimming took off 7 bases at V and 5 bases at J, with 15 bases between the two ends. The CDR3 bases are TGTGCCAGCAACCTCCCTCCAGGCAACAATGAGCAGTTCTTC. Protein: CASNLPPGNNEQFF.

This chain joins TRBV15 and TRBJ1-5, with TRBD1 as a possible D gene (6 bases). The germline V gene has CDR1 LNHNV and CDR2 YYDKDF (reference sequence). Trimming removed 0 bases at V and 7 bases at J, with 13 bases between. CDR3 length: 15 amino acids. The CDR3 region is CATSREIRGRQPQHF. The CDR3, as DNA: TGTGCCACCAGCAGAGAGATCCGGGGGCGGCAGCCCCAGCATTTT.

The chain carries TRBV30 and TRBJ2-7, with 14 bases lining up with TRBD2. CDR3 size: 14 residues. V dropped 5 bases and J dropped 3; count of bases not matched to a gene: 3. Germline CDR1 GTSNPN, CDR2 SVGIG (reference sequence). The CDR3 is CAWGGTSGGYEQYF. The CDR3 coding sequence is TGTGCCTGGGGCGGGACTAGCGGGGGCTACGAGCAGTACTTC.

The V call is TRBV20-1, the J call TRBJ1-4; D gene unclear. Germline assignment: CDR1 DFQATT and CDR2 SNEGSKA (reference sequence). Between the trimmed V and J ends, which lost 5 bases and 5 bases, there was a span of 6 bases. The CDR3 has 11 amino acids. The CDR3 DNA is TGCAGTGCTGGGAAGAATGAAAAACTGTTTTTT. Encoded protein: CSAGKNEKLFF.

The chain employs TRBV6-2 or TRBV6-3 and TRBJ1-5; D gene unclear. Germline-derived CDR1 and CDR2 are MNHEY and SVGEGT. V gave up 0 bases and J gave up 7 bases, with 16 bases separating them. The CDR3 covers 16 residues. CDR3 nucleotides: TGTGCCAGCAGTTACTCGACCACACCGGCGAGCCAGCCCCAGCATTTT. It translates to CASSYSTTPASQPQHF.